These 13 T cell receptor beta chains share one sample of origin, sequenced in a study of blood T cell repertoires in COVID-19. Libraries were prepared by immunoSEQ multiplex PCR; TCRdb keeps only in-frame clonotypes and omits some of them. The data show 90,000 to 120,000 clones, 90% to 95% seen once. The specimen sequenced was peripheral blood. These receptors came from a woman younger than 45 with acute or convalescent COVID-19.

The genes are TRBV27 and TRBJ2-7; D is possibly TRBD1 (7 bases). The germline CDR1 and CDR2 sequences are MNHEY and SMNVEV (reference sequence). The CDR3 covers 14 residues. Deletions cut 3 bases from V and 7 bases from J, with 16 bases between. The CDR3 is CASSFLRPGGEQYF. Here the CDR3 DNA reads TGTGCCAGCAGTTTCCTACGTCCAGGGGGGGAGCAGTACTTC.

J is TRBJ2-5 and V is TRBV6-5; 10 bases agree with TRBD1. This CDR3 has 14 residues. The V gene end was trimmed by 6 bases and the J gene end by 7 bases; junction bases not matched to a gene: 8. Per germline, CDR1 MNHEY and CDR2 SVGAGI. CDR3 sequence: CASRSGQGTGTQYF. DNA for the CDR3: TGTGCCAGCAGATCGGGACAGGGGACAGGGACCCAGTACTTC.

The CDR3 DNA is TGTGCCAGCACTAGCGGGAGCTTAGTATACGAGCAGTACTTC. Protein product: CASTSGSLVYEQYF. The chain recombines TRBV28 with TRBJ2-7; TRBD2 matches 10 bases. There are 14 residues in the CDR3. The junction had 7 bases not matched to a gene; V was cut back by 7 bases and J by 4 bases. CDR1 MDHEN and CDR2 SYDVKM come from the germline V gene.

The gene calls are TRBV11-2 and TRBJ2-3; a weak D match, TRBD2 (7 bases). V was cut by 0 bases and J by 5 bases, with 21 bases left in between. Per germline, CDR1 SGHAT and CDR2 FQNNGV. The length of the CDR3 is 18 residues. CDR3 bases: TGTGCCAGCAGCTTAGATCGTTGGGCGGGGGCCCGCGGAGATACGCAGTATTTT. Translated, it gives CASSLDRWAGARGDTQYF.

The J gene is TRBJ2-7, the V gene TRBV5-4; unclear D gene. From germline, CDR1 is SGHNT and CDR2 YYREEE (reference sequence). The CDR3 has 12 amino acids. V lost 1 base and J 6 bases, leaving 8 bases between the germline ends. CDR3 DNA: TGTGCCAGCAGCTTGTCGAGCTCCGAGCAGTACTTC. It codes for CASSLSSSEQYF.

J is TRBJ1-1 and V is TRBV7-8, with D possibly TRBD1 on 6 matching bases. The CDR3 extends over 12 amino acids. Germline lookup yields CDR1 SGHVS and CDR2 FQNEAQ. Trimming removed 5 bases from V and 11 bases from J, with 15 bases in between. Written as DNA, the CDR3 is TGTGCCAGCAGCCGAGGTAGGGGGTTGGCTTTCTTT. Amino acids: CASSRGRGLAFF.

The chain combines TRBV3-1 (or the pseudogene TRBV3-2) with TRBJ1-2; D possibly corresponds to TRBD1 (5 bases). Trimming cost V 6 bases and J 6 bases, with 20 bases left between them. CDR1 and CDR2 (germline): LGHDT, YNNKEL (reference sequence). CDR3 length equals 15 residues. As DNA, the CDR3 is TGTGCCAGCAGTCAAACGACAGTTTCCGTCCATGGCTACACCTTC. Residues: CASSQTTVSVHGYTF.

This chain uses TRBV24-1 with TRBJ2-2; D is ambiguous. CDR3 length: 18 amino acids. Germline V gene sequence: CDR1 KGHDR, CDR2 SFDVKD. V lost 1 base to trimming and J lost 3 bases, with 17 bases between them. The CDR3 DNA reads as TGTGCCACCAGTGATTTTCTTGGGCCCTCCTGGGACACCGGGGAGCTGTTTTTT. Amino acid sequence: CATSDFLGPSWDTGELFF.

Note on this clone: An end of the junction does not agree with germline; a read error may underlie this. J is TRBJ1-1 and V is TRBV2; the D gene is possibly TRBD1 (5 bases). The CDR3 runs to 13 residues. Per germline, CDR1 SNHLY and CDR2 FYNNEI. CDR3 DNA sequence: TGTGCCAGCAGGTGGGGCCCACAATCTCTCATGGAGTTT. It yields the protein CASRWGPQSLMEF.

The V gene is TRBV30, the J gene TRBJ2-2; D is possibly TRBD2 (7 bases). The CDR3 runs to 14 residues. CDR1 and CDR2 (germline): GTSNPN, SVGIG (reference sequence). V lost 1 base and J 7 bases, leaving 13 bases between the germline ends. Here the CDR3 DNA reads TGTGCCTGGAGTGAGGGGGGGCGAGGCGGGGAGCTGTTTTTT. It translates to CAWSEGGRGGELFF.

The rearrangement joins TRBV3-1 (or the pseudogene TRBV3-2) to TRBJ2-3, with a possible D match to TRBD1 (6 bases). CDR1 and CDR2 from the germline V gene are LGHDT and YNNKEL (reference sequence). This CDR3 is built from 15 residues. Trimming pared 4 bases from V and 6 bases from J, leaving 17 bases between. The CDR3 sequence: CASSPVGDRGDTQYF. CDR3 nucleotides: TGTGCCAGCAGCCCCGTGGGCGATAGGGGGGATACGCAGTATTTT.

V gene TRBV7-6 combines with J gene TRBJ2-7, with TRBD1 matching 7 bases. Germline-derived CDR1 and CDR2 are SGHVS and FNYEAQ. This CDR3 region has 15 residues. The V segment lost 4 bases and the J segment 3 bases; nucleotides outside the gene matches: 9. The DNA of the CDR3 is TGTGCCAGCAGCTCCGACGACAGGGCCGGCTACGAGCAGTACTTC. It is translated as CASSSDDRAGYEQYF.

The chain employs TRBV6-5 and TRBJ1-1, with a tentative D call TRBD1 (5 bases). V was cut by 7 bases and J by 6 bases, with 15 bases left in between. Germline assignment: CDR1 MNHEY and CDR2 SVGAGI. The CDR3 totals 13 residues. The CDR3 spells CASIGPGRPEAFF. The CDR3 nucleotides are TGTGCCAGCATCGGACCAGGGAGGCCTGAAGCTTTCTTT.